This TCR beta chain was recorded in a study of T-cell memory formation after mild COVID-19. Study background: The study found TCR clusters largely donor specific.

The germline V gene has CDR1 SGHTS and CDR2 YDEGEE. The CDR3 spans 16 residues. With V trimmed by 2 bases and J by 2 bases, 7 bases remained unmatched. TCRdb reprocessed the 5' RACE reads with MiXCR, giving one entry per CDR3 protein. The table lists roughly 150,000 distinct CDR3 sequences, under 30% of them singletons. Turning to this clonotype: Its antigen is undetermined.

General study results and limits: While clones contracting from day 15 to 85 were balanced between CD4 and CD8, later expanders leaned CD4+. CM and EM subsets held most contracting CD4+ clones; EMRA held CD8+ ones.

This clonotype was obtained from an adult woman who had mild COVID-19 (a few samples of this study predate the infection). Cell type and time point are not known. This chain uses TRBV5-8 with TRBJ2-3, with 8 bases that match TRBD2. Sequenced material: PBMCs or a T cell subset sorted from them (not recorded which). This CDR3 is CASSFGSGGFTDTQYF. CDR3 DNA sequence: TGTGCCAGCAGCTTTGGGAGCGGGGGCTTCACAGATACGCAGTATTTT. The full variable domain, with the rest looked up from reference TRBV5-8 and TRBJ2-3, is EAGVTQSPTHLIKTRGQQATLRCSPISGHTSVYWYQQALGLGLQFLLWYDEGEERNRGNFPPRFSGRQFPNYSSELNVNALELEDSALYLCASSFGSGGFTDTQYFGPGTRLTVL.